Below are 16 T cell receptor beta chains sequenced from a single sample in a study of a mutant IDH1 vaccine in newly diagnosed glioma. Noted time point: week 5, during vaccination. It was 300 ug of mutant IDH1 20-mer peptide that made up each vaccine dose, given with topical imiquimod. The data were produced by immunoSEQ multiplex PCR, yet TCRdb's version contains in-frame clones alone and is incomplete. The sample lists around 32,000 clones; approximately 90% were seen once. For these receptors, no antigen is known. Sample: peripheral blood mononuclear cells (PBMCs), taken from a glioma patient whose treatment included an IDH1 peptide vaccine. The source is a woman in her 40s with glioma. Some clones in this sample may be carry-over from other donors' samples.

J is TRBJ2-7 and V is TRBV7-9; 7 bases align to TRBD1. Germline CDR1 is SEHNR and CDR2 is FQNEAQ (reference sequence). The V gene end was trimmed by 5 bases and the J gene end by 3 bases; junction bases not matched to a gene: 10. The CDR3 is made up of 15 amino acids. In DNA, the CDR3 is TGTGCCAGCAGCGGGACAGTACCTCTGGGCTACGAGCAGTACTTC. This sequence encodes CASSGTVPLGYEQYF.

This clone has just a few counts. The junction departs from germline at one end; a sequencing error may be responsible. This sequence joins TRBV2 and TRBJ1-2; TRBD1 agrees at 7 bases. This CDR3 has 15 residues. Per the germline V gene, CDR1 is SNHLY and CDR2 is FYNNEI. The CDR3 spells CASSEDTGDNYGYTF. The CDR3 DNA sequence: TGTGCCAGCAGCGAAGATACAGGGGACAACTATGGCTACACCTTC.

The V and J genes are TRBV9 and TRBJ1-5, with D hard to call. The CDR3 length is 13 residues. The V gene lost 0 bases and the J gene lost 7 bases, with 8 bases spanning the gap. CDR1 is SGDLS, CDR2 YYNGEE, per germline. In DNA, the CDR3 is TGTGCCAGCAGCGTAGGGGAGGAACAGCCCCAGCATTTT. Its translation is CASSVGEEQPQHF.

In DNA, the CDR3 is TGTGCCATCAGGGGGACAGAGGGGGAGCAGTACTTC. Residues: CAIRGTEGEQYF. J is TRBJ2-7 and V is TRBV10-3, with 7 nucleotides matching TRBD1. Per germline, CDR1 ENHRY and CDR2 SYGVKD. This CDR3 has 12 amino acids. V gave up 6 bases and J gave up 7 bases; unmatched junction bases: 6.

V gene TRBV15 combines with J gene TRBJ2-3; D not certain. V gave up 8 bases and J gave up 0 bases, with 18 bases separating them. Germline V gene data show CDR1 as LNHNV and CDR2 as YYDKDF (reference sequence). This CDR3 is 16 amino acids long. The CDR3 DNA follows: TGTGCCACCGTCAGGAATCGTAACCCCAGCACAGATACGCAGTATTTT. Translation: CATVRNRNPSTDTQYF. Full variable domain (remainder filled in from reference TRBV15 and TRBJ2-3): DAMVIQNPRYQVTQFGKPVTLSCSQTLNHNVMYWYQQKSSQAPKLLFHYYDKDFNNEADTPDNFQSRRPNTSFCFLDIRSPGLGDTAMYLCATVRNRNPSTDTQYFGPGTRLTVL.

The chain links TRBV5-6 to TRBJ2-7; TRBD1 might be the D (6 bases). Germline CDR1 SGHDT, CDR2 YYEEEE. Trimming pared 4 bases from V and 3 bases from J, leaving 14 bases between. This CDR3 region has 14 residues. The CDR3 DNA follows: TGTGCCAGCAGCCACGGACAGACCGTCTACGAGCAGTACTTC. Its translation: CASSHGQTVYEQYF.

The chain employs TRBV7-9 and TRBJ2-3; D gene ambiguous. Germline V CDR1 and CDR2: SEHNR, FQNEAQ (reference sequence). The CDR3 contains 13 residues. V was cut by 3 bases and J by 1 base, with 5 bases left in between. The CDR3 reads CASSFRGTDTQYF. Here the CDR3 DNA reads TGTGCCAGCAGCTTCCGCGGCACAGATACGCAGTATTTT. Full variable domain (rest looked up from reference TRBV7-9 and TRBJ2-3): DTGVSQNPRHKITKRGQNVTFRCDPISEHNRLYWYRQTLGQGPEFLTYFQNEAQLEKSRLLSDRFSAERPKGSFSTLEIQRTEQGDSAMYLCASSFRGTDTQYFGPGTRLTVL.

Only one count was recorded for this clone. This chain uses TRBV27 with TRBJ2-7, with a weak D call TRBD2 (5 bases). The germline V and J ends were trimmed by 3 bases and 0 bases, with 9 bases remaining between them. CDR3 size: 14 residues. Germline V lookup: CDR1 MNHEY, CDR2 SMNVEV (reference sequence). The CDR3 DNA is TGTGCCAGCAGTTTCCGGGGAAGCTCCTACGAGCAGTACTTC. Its translation: CASSFRGSSYEQYF.

The chain has TRBV10-2 and TRBJ2-3; 7 nucleotides match TRBD2. Germline lookup yields CDR1 WSHSY and CDR2 SAAADI. This CDR3 region has 15 residues. The V gene end was trimmed by 7 bases and the J gene end by 6 bases; junction bases not matched to a gene: 13. CDR3 coding DNA: TGCGCCAGCATCCAAAGCGGGGACCCAAGGGATACGCAGTATTTT. Amino acid sequence: CASIQSGDPRDTQYF.

This rearrangement joins TRBV4-2 to TRBJ2-1; 9 bases map to TRBD2. This CDR3 comprises 17 residues. V was pared by 3 bases and J by 1 base, with 7 bases of the junction left unmatched. Germline V gene sequence: CDR1 LGHNA, CDR2 YNFKEQ. The CDR3 is CASSQNAGGGSYNEQFF. For the CDR3, the DNA is TGTGCCAGCAGCCAGAACGCGGGAGGGGGGTCCTACAATGAGCAGTTCTTC.

The V gene is TRBV5-1, the J gene TRBJ2-7; D gene unclear. The V gene's germline CDR1 is SGHRS and CDR2 YFSETQ. Trimming shortened V by 0 bases and J by 4 bases, and 8 bases separated the two germline ends. The CDR3 runs 13 residues. CDR3 sequence reads: CASSLEVTYEQYF. The CDR3 coding sequence is TGCGCCAGCAGCTTGGAAGTCACGTACGAGCAGTACTTC.

The J gene is TRBJ1-1, the V gene TRBV6-5, with D possibly matching TRBD1 (5 bases). This CDR3 spans 14 amino acids. Germline-derived CDR1 and CDR2 are MNHEY and SVGAGI. V was cut by 6 bases and J by 6 bases, with 17 bases left in between. In DNA, the CDR3 is TGTGCCAGCAGGAGAGGGGAGGGAGGTGCTGAAGCTTTCTTT. This codes for CASRRGEGGAEAFF.

The rearrangement joins TRBV12-5 to TRBJ2-2; D remains ambiguous. V lost 6 bases, J lost 7 bases, and 9 bases lay in between. The CDR3 is 12 residues long. Germline V CDR1 and CDR2: LGHNT, FRNRAP. As DNA, the CDR3 is TGTGCTAGTGGACCTCTATACGGGGAGCTGTTTTTT. This translates into CASGPLYGELFF.

This chain connects TRBV27 to TRBJ2-3; D might be TRBD1 or TRBD2, each matching 6 bases. This CDR3 has 14 amino acids. V was pared by 3 bases and J by 5 bases, with 12 bases between. Per the germline V gene, CDR1 is MNHEY and CDR2 is SMNVEV (reference sequence). CDR3 amino acids: CASSLWTAGDTQYF. CDR3 nucleotide sequence: TGTGCCAGCAGTTTGTGGACAGCGGGAGATACGCAGTATTTT.

The CDR3 nucleotides read TGTGCCAGCAGCCGCCAGGGGTACGAGCAGTACTTC. Translated: CASSRQGYEQYF. V and J are TRBV7-2 and TRBJ2-7, with a possible D match to TRBD1 (6 bases). The ends were cut back, 5 bases at V and 4 bases at J, with 9 bases in the middle. The CDR3 runs to 12 residues. The germline CDR1 and CDR2 sequences are SGHTA and FQGNSA.

For the CDR3, the DNA is TGTGCCAGCAGCAACCGGGACAGAGACTATGGCTACACCTTC. Protein product: CASSNRDRDYGYTF. The rearrangement uses TRBV11-2 and TRBJ1-2; TRBD1 matches at 7 bases. The V segment lost 5 bases and the J segment 3 bases; nucleotides outside the gene matches: 6. The CDR3 is 14 residues long. Looked up from germline, CDR1 is SGHAT and CDR2 is FQNNGV.